A selection of T cell receptor beta chains follows, all from one sample in a study of beta chain features in type 1 diabetes. Clones were sequenced by immunoSEQ multiplex PCR, and TCRdb holds only the in-frame ones, with some missing. The profile shows about 230,000 clones, approximately 16% of them singletons. The specimen sequenced was naive CD4+ T cells from blood. The source of these receptors is a man aged 30-40 years with type 1 diabetes. Each CDR3 is given with its conserved first and last residue. D genes are given only for firm matches. A row's size may be missing; if present it is once, few, many or a size class.

D	size	J	V	DNA	CDR3
TRBD1	.	TRBJ2-2	TRBV27	TGTGCCAGCAGTCCCGGGACAGGCTACACCGGGGAGCTGTTTTTT	CASSPGTGYTGELFF
TRBD1	.	TRBJ2-6	TRBV4-1	TGCGCCAGCAGCCATCCCCGGGACAGGACCGCCTCTGGGGCCAACGTCCTGACTTTC	CASSHPRDRTASGANVLTF
.	.	TRBJ1-4	TRBV5-1	TGCGCCAGCAGCCCAACAGGGAATGAAAAACTGTTTTTT	CASSPTGNEKLFF
TRBD2	few	TRBJ2-7	TRBV29-1	TGCAGTCCCGGGACTAGGCGCTACGAGCAGTACTTC	CSPGTRRYEQYF
TRBD1	few	TRBJ2-7	TRBV4-3	TGCGCCAGCAGCCAAGAGTCGACCCGGACAGGGGCTAGTAGAGAGCAGTACTTC	CASSQESTRTGASREQYF
.	few	TRBJ1-1	TRBV4-3	TGCGCCAGCAGCCAAGTCCAGTGGAACACTGAAGCTTTCTTT	CASSQVQWNTEAFF
.	few	TRBJ1-1	TRBV9	TGTGCCAGCAGCGTACGCGGCGACACTGAAGCTTTCTTT	CASSVRGDTEAFF
.	few	TRBJ1-1	TRBV7-9	TGTGCCAGCAGCCAACAGGGGAACACTGAAGCTTTCTTT	CASSQQGNTEAFF
TRBD2	few	TRBJ2-1	TRBV15	TGTGCCACCAGCAAAACTAGCGGGAGCGGGAATGAGCAGTTCTTC	CATSKTSGSGNEQFF
.	.	TRBJ1-2	TRBV30	TGTGCCTGGAGTCGGGGCTATGGCTACACCTTC	CAWSRGYGYTF
.	.	TRBJ2-7	TRBV14	TGTGCCAGCAGCCACCTGTACGAGCAGTACTTC	CASSHLYEQYF
.	.	TRBJ1-2	TRBV9	TGTGCCAGCTCGCCAGCTAACTATGGCTACACCTTC	CASSPANYGYTF
TRBD2	.	TRBJ2-5	TRBV7-2	TGTGCCAGCAGCTTTTCTAGCGGGAGCGTAGAGACCCAGTACTTC	CASSFSSGSVETQYF
.	few	TRBJ2-2	TRBV5-1	TGCGCCAGCAGCTTGGCCCAGGGTTACACCGGGGAGCTGTTTTTT	CASSLAQGYTGELFF
TRBD1	few	TRBJ2-5	TRBV28	TGTGCCAGCAGTCTCTGGACAGGAAAGACCCAGTACTTC	CASSLWTGKTQYF
TRBD2	few	TRBJ2-3	TRBV5-1	TGCGCCAGCAGCTTGGGAACTAGCGGGAACGGGTATTTT	CASSLGTSGNGYF
TRBD2	few	TRBJ2-1	TRBV7-2	TGTGCCAGCAGCTTTAGCGGGGCTGGGTACAATGAGCAGTTCTTC	CASSFSGAGYNEQFF
.	.	TRBJ2-3	TRBV19	TGTGCCAGTAGTGACAGGAACACAGATACGCAGTATTTT	CASSDRNTDTQYF